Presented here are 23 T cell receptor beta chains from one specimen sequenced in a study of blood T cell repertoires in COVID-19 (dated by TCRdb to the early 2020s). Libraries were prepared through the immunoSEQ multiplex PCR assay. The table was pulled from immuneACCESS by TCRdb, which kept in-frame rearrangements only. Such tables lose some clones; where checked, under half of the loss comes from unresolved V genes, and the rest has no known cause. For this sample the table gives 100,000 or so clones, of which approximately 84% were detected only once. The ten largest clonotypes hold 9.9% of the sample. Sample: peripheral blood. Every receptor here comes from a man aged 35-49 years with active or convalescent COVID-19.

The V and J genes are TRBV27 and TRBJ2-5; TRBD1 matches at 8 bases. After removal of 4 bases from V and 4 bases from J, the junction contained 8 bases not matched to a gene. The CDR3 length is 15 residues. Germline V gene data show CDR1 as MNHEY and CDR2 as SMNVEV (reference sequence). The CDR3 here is CASSSGTGGVETQYF. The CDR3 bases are TGTGCCAGCAGTTCGGGGACAGGAGGGGTAGAGACCCAGTACTTC.

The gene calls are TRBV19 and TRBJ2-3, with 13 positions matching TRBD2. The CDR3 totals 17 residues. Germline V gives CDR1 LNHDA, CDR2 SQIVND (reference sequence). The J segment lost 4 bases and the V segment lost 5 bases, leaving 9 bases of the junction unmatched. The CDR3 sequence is CASSLGLAGPRADTQYF. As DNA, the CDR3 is TGTGCCAGTAGTCTGGGACTAGCGGGGCCGCGGGCAGATACGCAGTATTTT.

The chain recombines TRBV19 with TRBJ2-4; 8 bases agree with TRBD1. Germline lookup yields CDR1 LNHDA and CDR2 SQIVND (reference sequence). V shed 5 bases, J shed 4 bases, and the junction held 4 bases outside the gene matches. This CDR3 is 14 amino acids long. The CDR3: CASSGGQDKNIQYF. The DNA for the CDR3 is TGTGCCAGTAGTGGGGGACAGGATAAAAACATTCAGTACTTC.

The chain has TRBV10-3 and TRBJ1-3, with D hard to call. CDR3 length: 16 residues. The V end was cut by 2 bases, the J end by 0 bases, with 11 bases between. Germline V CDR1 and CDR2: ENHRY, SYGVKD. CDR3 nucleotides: TGTGCCATCAGTGAGAATCAAATTAGCTCTGGAAACACCATATATTTT. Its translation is CAISENQISSGNTIYF.

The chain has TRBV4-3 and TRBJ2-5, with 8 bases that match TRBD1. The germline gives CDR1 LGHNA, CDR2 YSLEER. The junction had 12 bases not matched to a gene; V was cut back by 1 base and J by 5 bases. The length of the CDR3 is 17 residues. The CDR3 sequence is CASSQGTDPGGFETQYF. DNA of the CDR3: TGCGCCAGCAGCCAAGGCACTGACCCAGGGGGCTTTGAGACCCAGTACTTC.

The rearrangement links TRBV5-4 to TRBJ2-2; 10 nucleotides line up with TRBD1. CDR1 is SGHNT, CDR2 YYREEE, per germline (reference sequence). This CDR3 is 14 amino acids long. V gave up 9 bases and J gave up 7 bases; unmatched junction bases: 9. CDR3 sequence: CATSRDRGGGELFF. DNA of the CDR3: TGTGCCACTTCCCGGGACAGGGGAGGCGGGGAGCTGTTTTTT.

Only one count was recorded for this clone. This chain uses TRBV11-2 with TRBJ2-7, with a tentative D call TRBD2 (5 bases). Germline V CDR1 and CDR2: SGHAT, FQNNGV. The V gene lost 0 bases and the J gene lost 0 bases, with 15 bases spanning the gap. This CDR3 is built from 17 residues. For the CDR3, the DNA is TGTGCCAGCAGCTTAGATTCTAGCCTAGTCATCTCCTACGAGCAGTACTTC. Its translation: CASSLDSSLVISYEQYF. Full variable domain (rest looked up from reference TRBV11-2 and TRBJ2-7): EAGVAQSPRYKIIEKRQSVAFWCNPISGHATLYWYQQILGQGPKLLIQFQNNGVVDDSQLPKDRFSAERLKGVDSTLKIQPAKLEDSAVYLCASSLDSSLVISYEQYFGPGTRLTVT.

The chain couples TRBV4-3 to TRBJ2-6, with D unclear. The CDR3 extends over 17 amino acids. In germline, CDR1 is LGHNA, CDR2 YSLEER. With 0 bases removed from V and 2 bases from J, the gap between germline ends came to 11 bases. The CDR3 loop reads CASSQEVGVAGANVLTF. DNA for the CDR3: TGCGCCAGCAGCCAAGAAGTAGGAGTAGCTGGGGCCAACGTCCTGACTTTC.

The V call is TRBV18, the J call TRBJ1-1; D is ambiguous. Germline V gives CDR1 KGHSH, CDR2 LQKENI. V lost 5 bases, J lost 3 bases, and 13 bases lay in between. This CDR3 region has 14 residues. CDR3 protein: CASSSTQVDTEAFF. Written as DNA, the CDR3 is TGTGCCAGCTCAAGCACGCAGGTAGACACTGAAGCTTTCTTT.

CDR3 nucleotide sequence: TGTGCCAGCAGCCCCAGCGGGAACAACCAGGGGGCCGGCTACACCTTC. Its translation is CASSPSGNNQGAGYTF. V gene TRBV3-1 (or the pseudogene TRBV3-2) combines with J gene TRBJ1-2; 8 nucleotides line up with TRBD1. The CDR3 spans 16 residues. Germline V lookup: CDR1 LGHDT, CDR2 YNNKEL (reference sequence). The V gene end was trimmed by 4 bases and the J gene end by 8 bases; junction bases not matched to a gene: 15.

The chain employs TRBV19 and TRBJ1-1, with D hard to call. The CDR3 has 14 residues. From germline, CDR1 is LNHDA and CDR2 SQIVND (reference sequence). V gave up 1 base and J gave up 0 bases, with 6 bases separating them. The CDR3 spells CASSIGRLNTEAFF. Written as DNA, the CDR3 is TGTGCCAGTAGTATAGGCAGATTGAACACTGAAGCTTTCTTT.

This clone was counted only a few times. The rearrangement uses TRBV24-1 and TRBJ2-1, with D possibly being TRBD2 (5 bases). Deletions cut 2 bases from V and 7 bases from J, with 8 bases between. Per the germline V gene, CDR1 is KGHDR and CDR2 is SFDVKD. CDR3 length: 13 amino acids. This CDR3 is CATSDWRVNEQFF. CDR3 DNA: TGTGCCACCAGTGATTGGCGGGTTAATGAGCAGTTCTTC.

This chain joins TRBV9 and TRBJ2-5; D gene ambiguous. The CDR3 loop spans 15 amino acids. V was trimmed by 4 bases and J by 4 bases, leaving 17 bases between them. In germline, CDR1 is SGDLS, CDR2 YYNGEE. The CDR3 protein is CASSPWRSEIETQYF. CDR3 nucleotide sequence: TGTGCCAGCAGCCCCTGGCGGTCTGAGATAGAGACCCAGTACTTC.

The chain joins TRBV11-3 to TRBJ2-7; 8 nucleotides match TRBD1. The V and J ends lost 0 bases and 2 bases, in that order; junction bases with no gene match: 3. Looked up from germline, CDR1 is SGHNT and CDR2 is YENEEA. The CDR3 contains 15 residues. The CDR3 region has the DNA TGTGCCAGCAGCTTAGAAGGCAGGGGGCCCTACGAGCAGTACTTC. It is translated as CASSLEGRGPYEQYF. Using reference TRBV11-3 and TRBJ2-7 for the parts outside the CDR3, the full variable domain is EAGVVQSPRYKIIEKKQPVAFWCNPISGHNTLYWYLQNLGQGPELLIRYENEEAVDDSQLPKDRFSAERLKGVDSTLKIQPAELGDSAVYLCASSLEGRGPYEQYFGPGTRLTVT.

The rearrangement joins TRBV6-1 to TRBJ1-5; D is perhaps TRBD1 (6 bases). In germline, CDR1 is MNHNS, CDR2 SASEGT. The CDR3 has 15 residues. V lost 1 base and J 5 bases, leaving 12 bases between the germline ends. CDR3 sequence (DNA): TGTGCCAGCAGTGAAGTAGGACAGAGAGATCAGCCCCAGCATTTT. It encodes CASSEVGQRDQPQHF.

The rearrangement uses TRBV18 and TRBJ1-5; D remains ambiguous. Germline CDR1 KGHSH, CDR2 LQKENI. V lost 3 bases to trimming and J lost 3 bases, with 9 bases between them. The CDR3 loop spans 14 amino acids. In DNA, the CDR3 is TGTGCCAGCTCACCTACAGAATTCAATCAGCCCCAGCATTTT. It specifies CASSPTEFNQPQHF.

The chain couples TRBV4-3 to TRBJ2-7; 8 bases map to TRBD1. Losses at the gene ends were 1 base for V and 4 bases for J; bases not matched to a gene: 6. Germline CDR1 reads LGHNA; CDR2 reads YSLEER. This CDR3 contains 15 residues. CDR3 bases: TGCGCCAGCAGCCAAGGACCAGGGGGCGCATACGAGCAGTACTTC. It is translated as CASSQGPGGAYEQYF.

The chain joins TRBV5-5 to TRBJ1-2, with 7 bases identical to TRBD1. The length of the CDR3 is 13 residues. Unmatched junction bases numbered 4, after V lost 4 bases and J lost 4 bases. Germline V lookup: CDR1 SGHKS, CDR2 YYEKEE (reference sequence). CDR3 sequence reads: CASSPGQLYGYTF. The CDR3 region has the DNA TGTGCCAGCAGCCCGGGACAGCTCTATGGCTACACCTTC.

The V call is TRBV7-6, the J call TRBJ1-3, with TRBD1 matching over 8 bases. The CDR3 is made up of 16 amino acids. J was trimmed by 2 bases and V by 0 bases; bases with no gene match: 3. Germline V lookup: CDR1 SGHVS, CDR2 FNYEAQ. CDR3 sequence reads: CASSLAAQGAGNTIYF. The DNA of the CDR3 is TGTGCCAGCAGCTTAGCGGCACAGGGGGCTGGAAACACCATATATTTT. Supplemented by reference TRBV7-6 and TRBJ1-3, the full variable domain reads GAGVSQSPRYKVTKRGQDVALRCDPISGHVSLYWYRQALGQGPEFLTYFNYEAQQDKSGLPNDRFSAERPEGSISTLTIQRTEQRDSAMYRCASSLAAQGAGNTIYFGEGSWLTVV.

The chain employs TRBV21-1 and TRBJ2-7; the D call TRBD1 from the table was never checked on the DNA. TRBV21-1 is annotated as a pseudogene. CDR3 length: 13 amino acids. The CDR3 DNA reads TGTGCCAGCAGCAGTCACAGGGGGAACGAGCAGTACTTC. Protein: CASSSHRGNEQYF.

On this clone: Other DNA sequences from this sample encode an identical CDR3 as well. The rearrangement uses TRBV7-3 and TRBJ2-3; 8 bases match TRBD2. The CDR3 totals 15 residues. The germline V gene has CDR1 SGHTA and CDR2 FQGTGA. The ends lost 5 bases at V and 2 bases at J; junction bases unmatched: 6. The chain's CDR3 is CASSLGLAFTDTQYF. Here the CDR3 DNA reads TGTGCCAGCAGCCTTGGACTAGCCTTCACAGATACGCAGTATTTT. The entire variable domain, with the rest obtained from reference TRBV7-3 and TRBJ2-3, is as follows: GAGVSQTPSNKVTEKGKYVELRCDPISGHTALYWYRQSLGQGPEFLIYFQGTGAADDSGLPNDRFFAVRPEGSVSTLKIQRTERGDSAVYLCASSLGLAFTDTQYFGPGTRLTVL.

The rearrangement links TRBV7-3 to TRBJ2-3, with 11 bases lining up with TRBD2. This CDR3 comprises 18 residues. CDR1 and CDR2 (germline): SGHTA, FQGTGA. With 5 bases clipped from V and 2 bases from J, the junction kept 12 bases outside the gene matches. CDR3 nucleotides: TGTGCCAGCAGCAGACCTAGCGGGGGGACAATTTCCACAGATACGCAGTATTTT. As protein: CASSRPSGGTISTDTQYF.

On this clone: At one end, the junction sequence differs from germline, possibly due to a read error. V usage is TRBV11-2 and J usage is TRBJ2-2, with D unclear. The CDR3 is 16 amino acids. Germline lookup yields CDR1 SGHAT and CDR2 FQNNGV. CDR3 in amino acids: CASSLEAETPTGELFF. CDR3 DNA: TGTGCCAGCAGCCTAGAGGCAGAAACGCCTACCGGGGAGCTGTTTTTT.